The 26 T cell receptor beta chains listed next were all sequenced from one sample in a study of T-cell reconstitution after alpha-beta-depleted transplantation in children. A TCRbeta library incorporating unique molecular identifiers was prepared. MiXCR, run by TCRdb on the PCR reads, gives a single entry per CDR3 protein. Of a few hundred thousand distinct CDR3 sequences in the sample, roughly 22% are singletons; the top ten hold around 4%. The sequenced sample was PBMCs from the stem cell graft donor, obtained from the stem cell graft. Every receptor here comes from a human donor who donated a stem cell graft to a child with acute myeloid leukemia.

The genes are TRBV9 and TRBJ2-3, with 7 bases identical to TRBD2. J lost 0 bases, V lost 3 bases, and 7 bases had no gene match. Germline loops: CDR1 SGDLS, CDR2 YYNGEE. The CDR3 consists of 16 residues. CDR3 DNA sequence: TGTGCCAGCAGCGCCGCCGGGGGGATGAGCACAGATACGCAGTATTTT. Protein sequence: CASSAAGGMSTDTQYF.

The J gene is TRBJ2-5, the V gene TRBV5-6, with 11 bases matching TRBD2. Germline V gene sequence: CDR1 SGHDT, CDR2 YYEEEE. CDR3 length: 15 amino acids. V gave up 3 bases and J gave up 5 bases; unmatched junction bases: 6. The CDR3: CASSSLAGAAETQYF. CDR3 in DNA: TGTGCCAGCAGCTCACTAGCGGGAGCGGCTGAGACCCAGTACTTC.

This clonotype is medium-sized by share. The chain uses TRBV24-1 and TRBJ2-3; 9 bases line up with TRBD1. This CDR3 is 15 amino acids long. Trimming at V came to 3 bases and at J to 6 bases, leaving 6 bases not matched to a gene. Germline V gene sequence: CDR1 KGHDR, CDR2 SFDVKD. The CDR3 DNA follows: TGTGCCACCAGTGATGAGACAGGGGGAAGGGATACGCAGTATTTT. Translating it yields CATSDETGGRDTQYF.

This clonotype was found many times. The gene calls are TRBV7-2 and TRBJ1-2, with D hard to call. The CDR3 consists of 13 residues. CDR1 is SGHTA and CDR2 is FQGNSA in the germline V gene. Trimming removed 4 bases from V and 5 bases from J, with 11 bases in between. As DNA, the CDR3 is TGTGCCAGCAGCTCCTTTGAGACTTATGGCTACACCTTC. Protein: CASSSFETYGYTF.

The J gene is TRBJ2-7, the V gene TRBV4-1, with D possibly matching TRBD1 (5 bases). The CDR3 is 14 amino acids. Germline assignment: CDR1 MGHRA and CDR2 YSYEKL. The ends were cut back, 5 bases at V and 3 bases at J, with 14 bases in the middle. This chain's CDR3 is CASSSQGGFYEQYF. The DNA for the CDR3 is TGCGCCAGCAGCTCCCAGGGCGGATTCTACGAGCAGTACTTC.

Concerning this clonotype: One end of the junction is discordant with germline, which a read error may explain. The chain is built from TRBV3-1 and TRBJ2-7; 12 bases map to TRBD2. Germline CDR1 reads LGHDT; CDR2 reads YNNKEL (reference sequence). The CDR3 is 14 residues long. The CDR3 DNA sequence: TGTGCCAGCAGCCAGACTAGCGGGAGCCCCTTCCCGAAGTTC. It is translated as CASSQTSGSPFPKF.

This clonotype was seen ten or more times. The chain has TRBV6-5 and TRBJ2-5; TRBD1 aligns across 8 bases. The CDR3 length is 14 residues. Unmatched junction bases numbered 6, after V lost 4 bases and J lost 5 bases. The germline V gene has CDR1 MNHEY and CDR2 SVGAGI. The CDR3 region is CASSSDRAAETQYF. The CDR3 nucleotides are TGTGCCAGCAGTTCGGACAGGGCGGCCGAGACCCAGTACTTC.

V is TRBV15 and J is TRBJ2-1, with D possibly matching TRBD1 (6 bases). Between the trimmed V and J ends, which lost 1 base and 8 bases, there was a span of 15 bases. Germline assignment: CDR1 LNHNV and CDR2 YYDKDF (reference sequence). This CDR3 is built from 15 residues. CDR3 amino acids: CATSRVRQVIHEQFF. The DNA for the CDR3 is TGTGCCACCAGCAGAGTCCGACAGGTAATCCATGAGCAGTTCTTC. Supplemented by reference TRBV15 and TRBJ2-1, the full variable domain reads DAMVIQNPRYQVTQFGKPVTLSCSQTLNHNVMYWYQQKSSQAPKLLFHYYDKDFNNEADTPDNFQSRRPNTSFCFLDIRSPGLGDTAMYLCATSRVRQVIHEQFFGPGTRLTVL.

The chain joins TRBV9 to TRBJ2-7; TRBD2 agrees at 7 bases. The CDR3 extends over 14 amino acids. The germline gives CDR1 SGDLS, CDR2 YYNGEE. V lost 3 bases, J lost 2 bases, and 5 bases stayed unmatched. The CDR3, as DNA: TGTGCCAGCAGCGAGGCTAGCGGAACCTACGAGCAGTACTTC. Amino acid sequence: CASSEASGTYEQYF.

In its sample, this clonotype was seen a few times. The V gene is TRBV20-1, the J gene TRBJ2-1, with D perhaps matching TRBD1 or TRBD2 (5 bases each). The CDR3 covers 15 residues. Trimming shortened V by 3 bases and J by 5 bases, and 17 bases separated the two germline ends. Germline lookup yields CDR1 DFQATT and CDR2 SNEGSKA (reference sequence). The CDR3 region is CSASYSGTKDNEQFF. CDR3 DNA sequence: TGCAGTGCTAGTTACTCCGGGACCAAGGACAATGAGCAGTTCTTC.

Only a few counts were recorded for this clonotype. The rearrangement joins TRBV4-2 to TRBJ2-2; D is possibly TRBD1 (6 bases). Germline CDR1 reads LGHNA; CDR2 reads YNFKEQ. CDR3 length equals 16 residues. V was pared by 4 bases and J by 0 bases, with 12 bases between. This CDR3 reads CASSPGQSANTGELFF. In DNA form, the CDR3 reads TGTGCCAGCAGCCCCGGACAGTCGGCGAACACCGGGGAGCTGTTTTTT.

This clonotype was observed many times. The chain is built from TRBV7-9 and TRBJ1-1; D may be TRBD1 (6 bases). Germline CDR1 is SEHNR and CDR2 is FQNEAQ (reference sequence). Trimming pared 2 bases from V and 1 base from J, leaving 8 bases between. The length of the CDR3 is 14 residues. The CDR3 sequence is CASSLLTGNTEAFF. CDR3 nucleotide sequence: TGTGCCAGCAGCTTACTGACAGGGAACACTGAAGCTTTCTTT.

The gene calls are TRBV5-6 and TRBJ1-2, with 8 bases identical to TRBD1. There are 13 residues in the CDR3. Germline CDR1 is SGHDT and CDR2 is YYEEEE. With 3 bases clipped from V and 5 bases from J, the junction kept 3 bases outside the gene matches. The CDR3 reads CASSSDRAYGYTF. In DNA, the CDR3 is TGTGCCAGCAGCTCGGACAGGGCGTATGGCTACACCTTC.

The J gene is TRBJ2-3, the V gene TRBV15; the D gene is possibly TRBD2 (6 bases). Germline V gene sequence: CDR1 LNHNV, CDR2 YYDKDF (reference sequence). Trimming cost V 7 bases and J 0 bases, with 14 bases left between them. The CDR3 is 15 residues long. CDR3 nucleotide sequence: TGTGCCACCAAGGATAGCGGCACTAGCACAGATACGCAGTATTTT. Residues: CATKDSGTSTDTQYF.

This clonotype was observed a handful of times. The chain has TRBV12-3 or TRBV12-4 and TRBJ2-1; 10 bases match TRBD2. V shed 5 bases and J 3 bases; nucleotides not matched to a gene: 4. The CDR3 is 15 residues long. The CDR3 DNA reads as TGTGCCAGCAGTCTCAGGACTAGCGGCTACAATGAGCAGTTCTTC. Translation gives CASSLRTSGYNEQFF.

The V call is TRBV28, the J call TRBJ2-3; 10 bases match TRBD2. Looked up from germline, CDR1 is MDHEN and CDR2 is SYDVKM. The CDR3 covers 18 residues. Unmatched junction bases numbered 8, after V lost 2 bases and J lost 0 bases. The CDR3 DNA reads as TGTGCCAGCAGTTTAATCTGGGCTAGCGGGGGAAGCACAGATACGCAGTATTTT. This translates into CASSLIWASGGSTDTQYF.

This clonotype was counted a few times. V is TRBV6-5 and J is TRBJ2-5; the D is unclear. This CDR3 comprises 11 residues. Germline V gene sequence: CDR1 MNHEY, CDR2 SVGAGI. Trimming removed 2 bases at V and 7 bases at J, with 5 bases between. CDR3 sequence (DNA): TGTGCCAGCAGTTACGCTGGGACCCAGTACTTC. Amino acids: CASSYAGTQYF.

The chain links TRBV12-3 or TRBV12-4 to TRBJ2-1; D unresolved. V dropped 6 bases and J dropped 9 bases, with 18 bases sitting between them. The CDR3 covers 14 residues. The CDR3 region is CASSRTPQVPEQFF. DNA of the CDR3: TGTGCCAGCAGCCGAACACCTCAGGTTCCTGAGCAGTTCTTC.

Note on this clonotype: One junction end does not reproduce the germline sequence, and a read error may be involved. The chain links TRBV20-1 to TRBJ1-6; D is unclear. Looked up from germline, CDR1 is DFQATT and CDR2 is SNEGSKA (reference sequence). This CDR3 is built from 15 residues. The CDR3 sequence: CSARDGLTYNSSLHF. The CDR3 region has the DNA TGCAGTGCTAGAGATGGTCTGACTTATAATTCATCCCTCCACTTT.

This chain joins TRBV5-1 and TRBJ2-1; no firm D call. V gave up 2 bases and J gave up 6 bases, with 21 bases separating them. The length of the CDR3 is 17 residues. The germline V gene has CDR1 SGHRS and CDR2 YFSETQ. The DNA of the CDR3 is TGCGCCAGCAGCTTCTTCCGCAGAACCGGACCCCTCAATGAGCAGTTCTTC. Translating gives CASSFFRRTGPLNEQFF.

About this clonotype: A read error may produce the germline difference seen at one junction end. The genes are TRBV7-9 and TRBJ2-1; no clear D gene. This CDR3 contains 11 residues. Germline V gene sequence: CDR1 SEHNR, CDR2 FQNEAQ (reference sequence). CDR3 nucleotides: TGTGCCAGCAGCTTGACCAATGAGCAGTTGTTC. Translated, it gives CASSLTNEQLF.

In the case of this clonotype: One junction end disagrees with the germline gene, perhaps due to a read error. The chain carries TRBV4-1 and TRBJ1-5; D might be TRBD1 (6 bases). From germline, CDR1 is MGHRA and CDR2 YSYEKL. This CDR3 is 13 amino acids long. The CDR3 is CAMGPDRNQPQHF. Written as DNA, the CDR3 is TGTGCCATGGGCCCCGACAGGAATCAGCCCCAGCATTTT.

The chain carries TRBV19 and TRBJ1-1; 8 bases map to TRBD1. This CDR3 has 13 residues. Per germline, CDR1 LNHDA and CDR2 SQIVND (reference sequence). J was trimmed by 4 bases and V by 4 bases; bases with no gene match: 2. The CDR3 here is CASSKTGATEAFF. In DNA, the CDR3 is TGTGCCAGTAGTAAGACAGGGGCCACTGAAGCTTTCTTT.

V gene TRBV27 combines with J gene TRBJ1-4; D not certain. The V gene's germline CDR1 is MNHEY and CDR2 SMNVEV (reference sequence). With 3 bases removed from V and 4 bases from J, the gap between germline ends came to 9 bases. The CDR3 runs 14 residues. The chain's CDR3 is CASSLVGGNEKLFF. In DNA, the CDR3 is TGTGCCAGCAGTTTGGTAGGAGGTAATGAAAAACTGTTTTTT.

V usage is TRBV7-2 and J usage is TRBJ2-3; D is possibly TRBD2 (5 bases). The ends were cut back, 5 bases at V and 5 bases at J, with 17 bases in the middle. This CDR3 has 15 amino acids. The V gene's germline CDR1 is SGHTA and CDR2 FQGNSA. The CDR3 reads CASSLLPRGQDTQYF. In nucleotides, the CDR3 is TGTGCCAGCAGCCTCCTGCCGAGAGGGCAAGATACGCAGTATTTT.

This clonotype was seen repeatedly, ten times or more. The gene calls are TRBV29-1 and TRBJ2-1; 14 bases fit TRBD2. V was clipped by 7 bases and J by 9 bases; unmatched bases: 5. The CDR3 is 13 amino acids. Germline lookup yields CDR1 SQVTM and CDR2 ANQGSEA. Here the CDR3 reads CSAGTSGSIEQFF. The CDR3 nucleotides are TGCAGCGCCGGGACTAGCGGGAGTATTGAGCAGTTCTTC.